What follows are 8 T cell receptor beta chains derived from one specimen sequenced in a study of T cells in Graves' hyperthyroidism and ophthalmopathy. Amplified TCR beta CDR3 regions came from RNA transcripts. The study used the HTBI primer set for a first-round RT-PCR of the TCR CDR3. MiXCR, run by TCRdb on the multiplex PCR reads, gives a single entry per CDR3 protein. The top ten clones hold approximately 8.2% of a sample with some 600,000 distinct CDR3 sequences, roughly 50% of them seen once. Sequencing was done on a sample of peripheral blood or thyroid tissue (not recorded which). The receptor source for this set is a woman aged 18-29 years with Graves' hyperthyroidism.

V gene TRBV11-3 combines with J gene TRBJ1-3; D is possibly TRBD1 (6 bases). The CDR3 runs to 13 residues. Germline-derived CDR1 and CDR2 are SGHNT and YENEEA. The V and J ends lost 5 bases and 4 bases respectively, with 9 bases between them. The CDR3 sequence: CASSRTDGNTIYF. In DNA form, the CDR3 reads TGTGCCAGCAGCCGGACAGACGGAAACACCATATATTTT.

This clonotype was counted only a few times. The CDR3 DNA reads as TGTGCCAGTAGTATTGGAGGGAAAGGGCTTCAGCCCCAGCATTTT. As protein: CASSIGGKGLQPQHF. The genes are TRBV19 and TRBJ1-5; unclear D gene. Trimming pared 3 bases from V and 6 bases from J, leaving 15 bases between. The CDR3 is 15 residues long. CDR1 is LNHDA and CDR2 is SQIVND in the germline V gene (reference sequence).

This clonotype was detected a few times. The chain combines TRBV4-1 with TRBJ2-5; 9 bases are shared with TRBD2. Germline CDR1 and CDR2: MGHRA and YSYEKL. There are 16 residues in the CDR3. Trimming at V came to 3 bases and at J to 3 bases, leaving 8 bases not matched to a gene. The chain's CDR3 is CASSHGGRANEETQYF. As DNA, the CDR3 is TGCGCCAGCAGCCATGGCGGGAGGGCCAATGAAGAGACCCAGTACTTC.

Here the CDR3 DNA reads TGTGCCAGCAGCAAAAACGGTGGGGCTCGGGAGACCCAGTACTTC. Translating gives CASSKNGGARETQYF. The V and J genes are TRBV7-3 and TRBJ2-5; a weak D match, TRBD1 (5 bases). The V end lost 5 bases, the J end lost 5 bases, and 18 bases lay between the germline ends. Per germline, CDR1 SGHTA and CDR2 FQGTGA. The CDR3 length is 15 residues.

This clonotype was seen many times. The rearrangement links TRBV7-8 to TRBJ1-2, with D possibly TRBD1 on 6 matching bases. The CDR3 extends over 14 amino acids. V lost 0 bases, J lost 8 bases, and 13 bases lay in between. The germline CDR1 and CDR2 sequences are SGHVS and FQNEAQ. The CDR3 bases are TGTGCCAGCAGCTTAGCGGGCGGAGGGGGAGGCTACACCTTC. Translated: CASSLAGGGGGYTF.

V and J are TRBV10-3 and TRBJ2-1; 13 bases align to TRBD2. With 0 bases clipped from V and 7 bases from J, the junction kept 6 bases outside the gene matches. The CDR3 is 17 amino acids. Germline lookup yields CDR1 ENHRY and CDR2 SYGVKD. The CDR3 DNA reads TGTGCCATCAGTGAGTCCCGGACTAGCGGGAGCAGTAATGAGCAGTTCTTC. Translated: CAISESRTSGSSNEQFF.

CDR3 DNA sequence: TGCGCCAGCAGTGACCAAAGCAGGGGTGCCGAGCAGTACTTC. Translated, it gives CASSDQSRGAEQYF. The rearrangement joins TRBV10-2 to TRBJ2-7; a weak D match, TRBD1 (6 bases). This CDR3 spans 14 amino acids. Looked up from germline, CDR1 is WSHSY and CDR2 is SAAADI. V gave up 3 bases and J gave up 6 bases, with 15 bases separating them.

There are a few counts of this clonotype. This sequence joins TRBV24-1 and TRBJ2-5; 13 bases align to TRBD2. The CDR3 covers 16 residues. Germline V CDR1 and CDR2: KGHDR, SFDVKD. J lost 5 bases, V lost 3 bases, and 5 bases had no gene match. CDR3 nucleotide sequence: TGTGCCACCAGTGATGGACTAGCGGGAGAAGGGGAGACCCAGTACTTC. Residues: CATSDGLAGEGETQYF.